A selection of T cell receptor beta chains follows, all from one sample in a study of vaccination and CD4 T cells after COVID-19. What these receptors recognize is not known. TCRdb independently ran MiXCR on the PCR reads; one entry per CDR3 protein. Here the sample spans under 20,000 distinct CDR3 sequences, roughly 55% being singletons. Sequencing was done on a sample of CD4+ T cells from blood, cultured in vitro. All receptors derive from a human donor who had recovered from COVID-19. Each CDR3 is given with its conserved first and last residue. D genes are given only for firm matches. Clone size is stated in some rows and not others, as once, few, many or a class when expanded.

clone size	V gene	D gene	J gene	CDR3 protein	CDR3 DNA
NA	TRBV6-1	NA	TRBJ1-5	CASSGHRDNQPQHF	TGTGCCAGCAGTGGACATAGGGACAATCAGCCCCAGCATTTT
NA	TRBV12-3/TRBV12-4	NA	TRBJ2-7	CASSKWGASYEQYF	TGTGCCAGCAGTAAATGGGGGGCCTCCTACGAGCAGTACTTC
NA	TRBV27	TRBD1	TRBJ1-6	CASSLGQGGSPLHF	TGTGCCAGCAGTTTGGGACAGGGAGGTTCACCCCTCCACTTT
NA	TRBV6-1	NA	TRBJ2-7	CASSPGGADSYEQYF	TGTGCCAGCAGTCCCGGAGGGGCAGATTCCTACGAGCAGTACTTC
few	TRBV20-1	TRBD1	TRBJ2-2	CSARERDRGTGELFF	TGCAGTGCTAGAGAACGGGACAGGGGCACCGGGGAGCTGTTTTTT
NA	TRBV20-1	TRBD1	TRBJ2-5	CSARDGDGQGLLETQYF	TGCAGTGCTAGAGATGGGGACGGACAGGGGCTTTTAGAGACCCAGTACTTC
NA	TRBV6-1	NA	TRBJ2-1	CASGRGRTPGNEQFF	TGTGCCAGCGGGAGGGGGCGCACACCGGGAAATGAGCAGTTCTTC
few	TRBV12-3/TRBV12-4	NA	TRBJ1-5	CASSFPQQPQHF	TGTGCCAGCAGTTTTCCCCAGCAGCCCCAGCATTTT
NA	TRBV19	TRBD1	TRBJ1-3	CASRTGQGNSGNTIYF	TGTGCCAGTAGGACTGGACAGGGAAACTCTGGAAACACCATATATTTT
few	TRBV28	NA	TRBJ1-5	CASSSRWARESNQPQHF	TGTGCCAGCAGTTCCCGGTGGGCTAGGGAAAGCAATCAGCCCCAGCATTTT
NA	TRBV9	TRBD2	TRBJ2-7	CASSEGAGGLYEQYF	TGTGCCAGCAGCGAGGGGGCGGGAGGGTTATACGAGCAGTACTTC
NA	TRBV7-2	NA	TRBJ1-2	CASSLEGDSYTF	TGTGCCAGCAGCTTAGAAGGGGATAGCTACACCTTC
NA	TRBV24-1	TRBD1	TRBJ1-2	CATSDEGQPPGGYTF	TGTGCCACCAGTGATGAGGGACAGCCTCCGGGTGGCTACACCTTC
few	TRBV28	NA	TRBJ1-1	CAYGGGTEAFF	TGTGCCTATGGCGGAGGCACTGAAGCTTTCTTT
NA	TRBV12-3/TRBV12-4	TRBD1	TRBJ1-2	CASSSTGVIYGYTF	TGTGCCAGCAGTTCGACAGGGGTGATCTATGGCTACACCTTC
NA	TRBV24-1	TRBD1	TRBJ2-1	CATSDPGTDYNEQFF	TGTGCCACCAGTGACCCCGGGACAGACTACAATGAGCAGTTCTTC
NA	TRBV12-3/TRBV12-4	NA	TRBJ1-3	CASSFGQRSSGNTIYF	TGTGCCAGCAGTTTCGGACAGAGAAGCTCTGGAAACACCATATATTTT
NA	TRBV7-9	NA	TRBJ2-7	CATQNWRGHEQYF	TGTGCCACCCAAAATTGGAGGGGCCACGAGCAGTACTTC
NA	TRBV27	NA	TRBJ1-4	CASSPRQTTNEKLFF	TGTGCCAGCAGTCCAAGACAGACAACTAATGAAAAACTGTTTTTT
NA	TRBV5-1	NA	TRBJ2-5	CASRPDQETQYF	TGCGCCAGCAGACCGGACCAAGAGACCCAGTACTTC
NA	TRBV7-2	NA	TRBJ2-3	CASSPVGTDTQYF	TGTGCCAGCAGCCCTGTAGGCACAGATACGCAGTATTTT
once	TRBV12-3/TRBV12-4	NA	TRBJ2-3	CASQVPGTDTQYF	TGTGCCAGCCAGGTCCCTGGGACAGATACGCAGTATTTT
NA	TRBV15	NA	TRBJ2-5	CATSRDTQETQYF	TGTGCCACCAGCAGGGACACCCAAGAGACCCAGTACTTC
NA	TRBV6-5	TRBD1	TRBJ1-1	CASSSPGQGNTEAFF	TGTGCCAGCAGTTCCCCGGGACAGGGGAACACTGAAGCTTTCTTT
few	TRBV5-4	TRBD1	TRBJ1-2	CASRPGQNYGYTF	TGTGCCAGCAGGCCGGGACAGAACTATGGCTACACCTTC
NA	TRBV7-9	NA	TRBJ1-1	CASSAPGTNTEAFF	TGTGCCAGCAGCGCGCCGGGGACGAACACTGAAGCTTTCTTT